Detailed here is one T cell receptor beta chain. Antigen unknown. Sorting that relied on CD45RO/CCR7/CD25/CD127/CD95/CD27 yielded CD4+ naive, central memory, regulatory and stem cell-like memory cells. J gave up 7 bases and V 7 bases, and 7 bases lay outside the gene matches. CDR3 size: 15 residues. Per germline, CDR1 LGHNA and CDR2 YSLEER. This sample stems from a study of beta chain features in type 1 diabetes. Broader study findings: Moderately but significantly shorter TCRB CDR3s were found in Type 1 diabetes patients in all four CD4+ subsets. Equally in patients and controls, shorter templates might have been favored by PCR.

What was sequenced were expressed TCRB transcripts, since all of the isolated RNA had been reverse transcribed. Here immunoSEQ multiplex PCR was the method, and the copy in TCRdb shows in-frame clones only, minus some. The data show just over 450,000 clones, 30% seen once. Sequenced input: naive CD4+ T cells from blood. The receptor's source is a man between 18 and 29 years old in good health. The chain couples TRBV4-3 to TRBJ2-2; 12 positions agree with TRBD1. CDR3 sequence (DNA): TGCGCCAGCACCCACAGGGACAGGGGGCACGGGGAGCTGTTTTTT. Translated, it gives CASTHRDRGHGELFF.